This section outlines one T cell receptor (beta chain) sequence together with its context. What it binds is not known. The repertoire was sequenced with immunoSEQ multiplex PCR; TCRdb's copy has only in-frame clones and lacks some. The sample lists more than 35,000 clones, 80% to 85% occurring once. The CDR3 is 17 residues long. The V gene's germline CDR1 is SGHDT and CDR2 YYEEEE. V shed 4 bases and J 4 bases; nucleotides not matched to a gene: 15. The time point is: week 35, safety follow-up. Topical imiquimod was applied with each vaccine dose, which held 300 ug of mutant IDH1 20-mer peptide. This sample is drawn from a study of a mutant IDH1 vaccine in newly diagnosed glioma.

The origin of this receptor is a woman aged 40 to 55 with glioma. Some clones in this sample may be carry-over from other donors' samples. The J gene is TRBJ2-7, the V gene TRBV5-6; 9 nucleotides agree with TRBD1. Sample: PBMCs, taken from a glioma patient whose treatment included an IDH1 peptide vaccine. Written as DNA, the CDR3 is TGTGCCAGCAGCAGGGACAGGGAAGCCGGGACCCCTTACGAGCAGTACTTC. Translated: CASSRDREAGTPYEQYF.